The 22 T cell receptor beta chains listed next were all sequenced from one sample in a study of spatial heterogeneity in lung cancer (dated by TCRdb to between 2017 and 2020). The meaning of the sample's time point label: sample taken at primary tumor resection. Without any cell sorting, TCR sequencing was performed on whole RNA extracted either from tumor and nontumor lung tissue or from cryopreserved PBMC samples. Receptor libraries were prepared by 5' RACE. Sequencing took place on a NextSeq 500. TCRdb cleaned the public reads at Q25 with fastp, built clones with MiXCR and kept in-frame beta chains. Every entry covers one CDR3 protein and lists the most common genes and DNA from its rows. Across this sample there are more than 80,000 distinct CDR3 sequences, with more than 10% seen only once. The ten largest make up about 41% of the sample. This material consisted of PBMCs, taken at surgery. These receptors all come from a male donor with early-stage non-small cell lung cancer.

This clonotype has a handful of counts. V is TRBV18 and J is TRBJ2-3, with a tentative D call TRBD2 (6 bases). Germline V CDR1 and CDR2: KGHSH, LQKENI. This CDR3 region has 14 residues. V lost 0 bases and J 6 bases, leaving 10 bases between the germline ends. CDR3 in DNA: TGTGCCAGCTCACCACCCTTAGGAGGGGATACGCAGTATTTT. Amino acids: CASSPPLGGDTQYF.

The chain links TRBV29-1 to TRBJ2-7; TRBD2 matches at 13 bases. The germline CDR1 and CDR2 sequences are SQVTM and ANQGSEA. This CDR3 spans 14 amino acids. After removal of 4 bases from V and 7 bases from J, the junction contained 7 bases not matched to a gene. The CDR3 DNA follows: TGCAGCGTTGGAGGGACTAGCGGGGTAAGGGAGCAGTACTTC. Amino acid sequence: CSVGGTSGVREQYF.

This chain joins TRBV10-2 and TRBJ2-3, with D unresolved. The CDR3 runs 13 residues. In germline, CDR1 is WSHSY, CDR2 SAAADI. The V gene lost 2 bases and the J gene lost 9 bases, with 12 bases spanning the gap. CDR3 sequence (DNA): TGCGCCAGCAGTGAGACCGACTGGTCGACGCAGTATTTT. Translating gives CASSETDWSTQYF.

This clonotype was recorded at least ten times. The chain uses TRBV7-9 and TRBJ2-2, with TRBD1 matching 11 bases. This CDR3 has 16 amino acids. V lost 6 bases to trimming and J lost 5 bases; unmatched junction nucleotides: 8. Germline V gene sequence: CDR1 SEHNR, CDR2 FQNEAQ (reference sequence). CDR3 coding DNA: TGTGCCAGCAGTCTGCTCCGGGACAGGGGGACCGGGGAGCTGTTTTTT. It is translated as CASSLLRDRGTGELFF.

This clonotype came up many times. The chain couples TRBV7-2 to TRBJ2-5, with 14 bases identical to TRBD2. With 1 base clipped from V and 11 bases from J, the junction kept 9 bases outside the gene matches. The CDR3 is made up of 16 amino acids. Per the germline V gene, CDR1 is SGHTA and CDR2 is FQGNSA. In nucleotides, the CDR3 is TGTGCCAGCAGCTTAGGGAGACTAGCGGGAGGGCCGGGTCAGTACTTC. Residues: CASSLGRLAGGPGQYF.

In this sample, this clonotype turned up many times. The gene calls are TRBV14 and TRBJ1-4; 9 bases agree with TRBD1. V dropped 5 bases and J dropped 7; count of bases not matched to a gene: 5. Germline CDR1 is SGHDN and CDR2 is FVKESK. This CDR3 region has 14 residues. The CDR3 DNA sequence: TGTGCCAGCAGCGCCTGGACAGGGGTTGAAAAACTGTTTTTT. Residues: CASSAWTGVEKLFF.

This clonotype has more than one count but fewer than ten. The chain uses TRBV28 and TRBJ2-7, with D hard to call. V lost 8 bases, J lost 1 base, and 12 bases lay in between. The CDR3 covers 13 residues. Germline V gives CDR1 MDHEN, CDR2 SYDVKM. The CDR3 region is CASGTTGSYEQYF. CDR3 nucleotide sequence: TGTGCCAGCGGAACGACGGGTTCCTACGAGCAGTACTTC.

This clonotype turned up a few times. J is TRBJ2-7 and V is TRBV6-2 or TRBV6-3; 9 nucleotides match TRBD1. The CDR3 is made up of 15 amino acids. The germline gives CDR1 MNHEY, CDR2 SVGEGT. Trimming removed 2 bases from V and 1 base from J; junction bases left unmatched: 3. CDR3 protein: CASSYRQGVSYEQYF. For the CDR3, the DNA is TGTGCCAGCAGTTACAGACAGGGGGTTTCCTACGAGCAGTACTTC.

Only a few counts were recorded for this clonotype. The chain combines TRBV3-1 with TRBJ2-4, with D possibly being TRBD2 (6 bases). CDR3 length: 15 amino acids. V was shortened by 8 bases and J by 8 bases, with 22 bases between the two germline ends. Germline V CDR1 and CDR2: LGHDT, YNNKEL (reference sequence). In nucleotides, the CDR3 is TGTGCCAGCTCCACCAGGGCAGGGCGCGGGGACATTCAGTACTTC. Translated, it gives CASSTRAGRGDIQYF.

The CDR3 loop is CASSTRPGLAGRGSYNEQFF. The CDR3 bases are TGTGCCAGCAGTACCCGCCCGGGACTAGCGGGGCGCGGCTCCTACAATGAGCAGTTCTTC. V gene TRBV28 combines with J gene TRBJ2-1; 13 bases map to TRBD2. CDR1 MDHEN and CDR2 SYDVKM come from the germline V gene. With V trimmed by 5 bases and J by 0 bases, 13 bases remained unmatched. The CDR3 spans 20 residues.

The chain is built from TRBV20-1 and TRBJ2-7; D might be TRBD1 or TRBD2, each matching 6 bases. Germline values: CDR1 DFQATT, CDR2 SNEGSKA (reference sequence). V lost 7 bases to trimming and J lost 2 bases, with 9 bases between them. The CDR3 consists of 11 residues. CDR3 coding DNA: TGCAGTGGAAGGGGGGCCTACGAGCAGTACTTC. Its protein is CSGRGAYEQYF.

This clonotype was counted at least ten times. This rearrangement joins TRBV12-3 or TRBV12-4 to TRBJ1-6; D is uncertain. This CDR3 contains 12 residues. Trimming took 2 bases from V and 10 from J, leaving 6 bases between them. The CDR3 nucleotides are TGTGCCAGCAGTTTAAGTCCCTCACCCCTCCACTTT. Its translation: CASSLSPSPLHF.

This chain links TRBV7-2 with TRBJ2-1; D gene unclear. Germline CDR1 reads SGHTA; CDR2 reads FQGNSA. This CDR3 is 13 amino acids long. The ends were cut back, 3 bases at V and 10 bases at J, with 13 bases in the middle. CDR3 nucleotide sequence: TGTGCCAGCAGCTTCCAAATCAGGCGAGAGCAGTTCTTC. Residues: CASSFQIRREQFF. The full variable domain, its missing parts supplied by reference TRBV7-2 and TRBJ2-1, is GAGVSQSPSNKVTEKGKDVELRCDPISGHTALYWYRQSLGQGLEFLIYFQGNSAPDKSGLPSDRFSAERTGGSVSTLTIQRTQQEDSAVYLCASSFQIRREQFFGPGTRLTVL.

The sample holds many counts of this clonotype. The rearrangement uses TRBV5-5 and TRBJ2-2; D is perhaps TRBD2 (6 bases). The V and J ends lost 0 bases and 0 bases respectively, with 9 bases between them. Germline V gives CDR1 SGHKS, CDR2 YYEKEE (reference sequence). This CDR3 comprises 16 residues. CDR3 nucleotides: TGTGCCAGCAGCTTGGCCCCGGGGGCGAACACCGGGGAGCTGTTTTTT. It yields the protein CASSLAPGANTGELFF.

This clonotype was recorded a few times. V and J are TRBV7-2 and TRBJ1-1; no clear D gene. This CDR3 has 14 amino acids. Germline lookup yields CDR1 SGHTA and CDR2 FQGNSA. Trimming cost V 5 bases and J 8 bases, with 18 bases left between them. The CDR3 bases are TGTGCCAGCAGCACCCCCTACCCCGGAGCCGAAGCTTTCTTT. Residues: CASSTPYPGAEAFF. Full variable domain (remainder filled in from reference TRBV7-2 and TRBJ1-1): GAGVSQSPSNKVTEKGKDVELRCDPISGHTALYWYRQSLGQGLEFLIYFQGNSAPDKSGLPSDRFSAERTGGSVSTLTIQRTQQEDSAVYLCASSTPYPGAEAFFGQGTRLTVV.

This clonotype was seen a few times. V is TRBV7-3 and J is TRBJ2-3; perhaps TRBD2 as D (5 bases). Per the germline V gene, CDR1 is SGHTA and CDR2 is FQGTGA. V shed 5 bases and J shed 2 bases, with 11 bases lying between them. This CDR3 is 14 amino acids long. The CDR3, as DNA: TGTGCCAGCAGCATAGCGCCAGACACAGATACGCAGTATTTT. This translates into CASSIAPDTDTQYF.

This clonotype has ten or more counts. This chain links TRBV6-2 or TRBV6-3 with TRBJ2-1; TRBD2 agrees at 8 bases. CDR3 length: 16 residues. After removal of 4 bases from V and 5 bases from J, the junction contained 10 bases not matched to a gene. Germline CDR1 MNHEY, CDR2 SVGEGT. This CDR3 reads CASSLNLAGPHNEQFF. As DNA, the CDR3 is TGTGCCAGCAGTTTGAACTTAGCGGGACCCCACAATGAGCAGTTCTTC.

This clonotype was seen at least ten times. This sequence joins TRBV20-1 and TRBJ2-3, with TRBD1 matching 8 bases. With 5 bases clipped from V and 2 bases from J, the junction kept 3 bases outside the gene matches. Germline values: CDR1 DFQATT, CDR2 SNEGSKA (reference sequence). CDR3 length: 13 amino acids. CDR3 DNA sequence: TGCAGTGCTCAGGGGGCTAACACAGATACGCAGTATTTT. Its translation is CSAQGANTDTQYF.

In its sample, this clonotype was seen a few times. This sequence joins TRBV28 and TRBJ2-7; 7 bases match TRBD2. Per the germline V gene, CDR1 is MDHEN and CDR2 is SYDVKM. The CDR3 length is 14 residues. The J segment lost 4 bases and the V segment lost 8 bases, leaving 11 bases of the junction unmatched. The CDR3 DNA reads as TGTGCCAGCGGCCTTCCGACTAGCAGGTACGAGCAGTACTTC. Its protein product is CASGLPTSRYEQYF.

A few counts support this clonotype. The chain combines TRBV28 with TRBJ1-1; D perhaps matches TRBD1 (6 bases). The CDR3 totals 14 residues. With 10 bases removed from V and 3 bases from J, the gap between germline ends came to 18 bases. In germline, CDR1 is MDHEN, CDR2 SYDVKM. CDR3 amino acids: CATRLGGSDTEAFF. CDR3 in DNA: TGTGCCACCCGGCTAGGGGGTAGTGACACTGAAGCTTTCTTT.

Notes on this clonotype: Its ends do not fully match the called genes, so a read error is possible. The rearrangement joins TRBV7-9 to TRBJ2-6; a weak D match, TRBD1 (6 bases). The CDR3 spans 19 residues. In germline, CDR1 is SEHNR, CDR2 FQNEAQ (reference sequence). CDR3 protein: CASSSIKRDTLSAANVLTF. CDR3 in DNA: TGTGCCAGCAGCTCTATAAAAAGGGACACGCTCTCTGCGGCCAACGTCCTGACTTTC.

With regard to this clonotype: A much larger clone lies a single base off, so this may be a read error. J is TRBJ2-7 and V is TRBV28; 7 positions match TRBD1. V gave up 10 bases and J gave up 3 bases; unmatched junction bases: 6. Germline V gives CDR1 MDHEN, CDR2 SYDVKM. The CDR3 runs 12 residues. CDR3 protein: CAISTGIYEQYF. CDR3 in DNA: TGTGCCATCTCGACAGGGATCTACGAGCAGTACTTC.